The entry below describes one T cell receptor beta chain. These data belong to a study of blood T cell repertoires in COVID-19. TCRdb's table, derived via immunoSEQ multiplex PCR, lists solely in-frame clones and lacks some. The data show around 350,000 clones, with 85% to 90% seen just once and 2.5% to 3.5% held by the top ten. The CDR3 sequence is 13 residues long. The TCR sequence derives from a human donor in a cohort sampled during active COVID-19. Material for sequencing was peripheral blood. The chain uses TRBV21-1 and TRBJ1-2; TRBD1, the table's D call, lacks a check against the DNA. TRBV21-1 is an annotated pseudogene. The CDR3 nucleotides are TGTGCCAGCAGCAAGCTTGGGGCCTATGGCTACACCTTC. It encodes CASSKLGAYGYTF.